These T cell receptor beta chains were read from a single sample in a study of sequential checkpoint blockade in melanoma. Only in-frame clones appear in the TCRdb table, and some are missing; sequencing was by immunoSEQ multiplex PCR. The profile covers around 9,900 clones, with roughly 24% appearing a single time and about 10% taken by the ten largest. Specimen: tumor tissue (inferred from file names), collected from a patient given nivolumab and ipilimumab in sequence. The receptors were sampled from a human donor with melanoma. The CDR3 runs from the conserved cysteine through the conserved F or W. The order of the fields is D gene, clone size, V gene, CDR3 length, J gene, CDR3 protein, CDR3 DNA. The D gene is left open where the match is weak. The listing skips clone size in some rows; elsewhere it reads once, few, many or a size class.

>TRBD1|-|TRBV18|14|TRBJ2-5
CASSPGTAQETQYF
TGTGCCAGCTCACCAGGGACAGCGCAAGAGACCCAGTACTTC
>-|-|TRBV19|12|TRBJ2-3
CASSTFADTQYF
TGTGCCAGTAGTACCTTTGCAGATACGCAGTATTTT
>TRBD2|medium-sized|TRBV29-1|16|TRBJ2-1
CSVELSLAGGLGEQFF
TGCAGCGTTGAGTTATCTCTAGCGGGGGGATTGGGTGAGCAGTTCTTC
>-|-|TRBV11-3|15|TRBJ2-4
CASSLGPGAKNIQYF
TGTGCCAGCAGCTTAGGACCAGGAGCCAAAAACATTCAGTACTTC
>-|many|TRBV11-3|15|TRBJ1-4
CASSLGQGWQEKLFF
TGTGCCAGCAGCTTGGGGCAGGGCTGGCAGGAAAAACTGTTTTTT
>TRBD2|-|TRBV11-3|15|TRBJ2-1
CASSSLAGGPNEQFF
TGTGCCAGCAGCTCACTAGCGGGGGGGCCTAATGAGCAGTTCTTC
>-|few|TRBV19|13|TRBJ1-2
CASGVGTGYGYTF
TGTGCCAGTGGGGTAGGAACAGGCTATGGCTACACCTTC
>-|-|TRBV10-2|15|TRBJ2-1
CASSETGKAINEQFF
TGCGCCAGCAGTGAGACGGGGAAGGCTATCAATGAGCAGTTCTTC
>-|few|TRBV11-3|18|TRBJ1-3
CASSWPGRRGQSGNTIYF
TGTGCCAGCAGCTGGCCTGGTCGCAGGGGCCAGTCTGGAAACACCATATATTTT
>TRBD2|once|TRBV14|15|TRBJ2-3
CASSSGLAGGDTQYF
TGTGCCAGCAGCTCTGGACTAGCGGGGGGAGATACGCAGTATTTT
>-|-|TRBV5-1|15|TRBJ1-1
CASSMDGGMNTEAFF
TGCGCCAGCAGCATGGATGGGGGGATGAACACTGAAGCTTTCTTT
>-|-|TRBV6-8|20|TRBJ1-5
CASSSSIGQSRSIFNQPQHF
TGTGCCAGCAGTTCCAGCATTGGACAGAGTAGGAGTATTTTCAATCAGCCCCAGCATTTT
>-|many|TRBV10-3|14|TRBJ2-7
CAISENLLGSEQYF
TGTGCCATCAGTGAGAATTTACTGGGATCCGAGCAGTACTTC
>TRBD1|-|TRBV11-3|15|TRBJ2-5
CASSFGQGIQETQYF
TGTGCCAGCAGCTTCGGACAGGGTATACAAGAGACCCAGTACTTC
>-|-|TRBV2|15|TRBJ2-7
CASDPVGLGDYEQYF
TGTGCCAGCGACCCGGTAGGGCTCGGGGACTACGAGCAGTACTTC
>-|many|TRBV11-3|16|TRBJ1-6
CASSPQGPGNNSPLHF
TGTGCCAGCAGCCCACAGGGACCAGGAAATAATTCACCCCTCCACTTT